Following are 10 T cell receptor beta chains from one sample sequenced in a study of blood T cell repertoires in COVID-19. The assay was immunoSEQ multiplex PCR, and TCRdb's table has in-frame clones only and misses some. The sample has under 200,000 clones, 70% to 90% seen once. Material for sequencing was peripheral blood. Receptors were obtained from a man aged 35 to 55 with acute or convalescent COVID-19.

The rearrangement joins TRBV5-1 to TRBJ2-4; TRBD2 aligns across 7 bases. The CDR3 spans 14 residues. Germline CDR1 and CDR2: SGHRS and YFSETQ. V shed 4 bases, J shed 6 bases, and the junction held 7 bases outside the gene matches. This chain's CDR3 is CASSAGTGGNIQYF. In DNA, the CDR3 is TGCGCCAGCAGCGCCGGGACGGGAGGAAACATTCAGTACTTC.

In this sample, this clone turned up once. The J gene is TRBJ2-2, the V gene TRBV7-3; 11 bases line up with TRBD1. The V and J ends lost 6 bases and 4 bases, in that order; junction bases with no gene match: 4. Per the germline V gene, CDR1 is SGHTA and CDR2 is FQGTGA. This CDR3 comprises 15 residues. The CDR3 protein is CASSRGTGGTGELFF. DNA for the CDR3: TGTGCCAGCAGTAGAGGGACAGGGGGCACCGGGGAGCTGTTTTTT. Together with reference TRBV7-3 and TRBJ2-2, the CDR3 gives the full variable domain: GAGVSQTPSNKVTEKGKYVELRCDPISGHTALYWYRQSLGQGPEFLIYFQGTGAADDSGLPNDRFFAVRPEGSVSTLKIQRTERGDSAVYLCASSRGTGGTGELFFGEGSRLTVL.

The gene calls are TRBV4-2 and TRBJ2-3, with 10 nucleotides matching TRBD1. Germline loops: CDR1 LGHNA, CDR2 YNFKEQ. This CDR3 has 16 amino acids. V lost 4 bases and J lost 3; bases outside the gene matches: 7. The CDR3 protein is CASSPVRDRGTDTQYF. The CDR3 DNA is TGTGCCAGCAGCCCGGTTCGGGACAGGGGTACAGATACGCAGTATTTT.

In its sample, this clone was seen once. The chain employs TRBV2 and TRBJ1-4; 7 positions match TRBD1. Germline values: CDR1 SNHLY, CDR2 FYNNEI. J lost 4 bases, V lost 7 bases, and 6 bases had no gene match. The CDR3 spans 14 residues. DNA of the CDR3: TGTGCCAGCAAGCCGGGACAGCATAATGAAAAACTGTTTTTT. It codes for CASKPGQHNEKLFF.

This CDR3 is CASSLGTGFSSPLHF. CDR3 nucleotide sequence: TGCGCCAGCAGCTTGGGGACAGGGTTTTCTTCACCCCTCCACTTT. The chain carries TRBV5-1 and TRBJ1-6; the match to TRBD1 covers 8 bases. The CDR3 has 15 residues. After removal of 0 bases from V and 9 bases from J, the junction contained 5 bases not matched to a gene. The germline CDR1 and CDR2 sequences are SGHRS and YFSETQ.

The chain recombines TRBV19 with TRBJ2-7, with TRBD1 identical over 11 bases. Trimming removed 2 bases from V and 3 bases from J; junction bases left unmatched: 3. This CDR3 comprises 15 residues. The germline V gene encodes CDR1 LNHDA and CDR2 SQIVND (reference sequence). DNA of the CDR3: TGTGCCAGTAGTATAATGGGACAGGGGGTCTACGAGCAGTACTTC. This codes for CASSIMGQGVYEQYF.

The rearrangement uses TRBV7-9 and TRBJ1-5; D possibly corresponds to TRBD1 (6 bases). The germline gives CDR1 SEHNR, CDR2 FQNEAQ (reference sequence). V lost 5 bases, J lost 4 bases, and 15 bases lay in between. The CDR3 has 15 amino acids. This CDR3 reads CASSPSLGANQPQHF. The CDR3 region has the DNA TGTGCCAGCAGCCCGTCTTTGGGGGCGAATCAGCCCCAGCATTTT.

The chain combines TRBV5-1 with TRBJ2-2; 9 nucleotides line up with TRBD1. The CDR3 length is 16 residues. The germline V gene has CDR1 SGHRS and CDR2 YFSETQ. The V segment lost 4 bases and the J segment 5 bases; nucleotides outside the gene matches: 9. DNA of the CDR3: TGCGCCAGCAGCCACACGACAGGGGGAGGGACCGGGGAGCTGTTTTTT. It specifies CASSHTTGGGTGELFF.

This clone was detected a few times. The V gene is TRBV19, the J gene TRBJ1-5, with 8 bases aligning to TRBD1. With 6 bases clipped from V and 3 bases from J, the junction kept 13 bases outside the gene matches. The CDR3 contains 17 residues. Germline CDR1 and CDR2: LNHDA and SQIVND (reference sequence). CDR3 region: CASRTIETGVLNQPQHF. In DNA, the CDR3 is TGTGCCAGTAGGACAATCGAGACAGGGGTGCTCAATCAGCCCCAGCATTTT.

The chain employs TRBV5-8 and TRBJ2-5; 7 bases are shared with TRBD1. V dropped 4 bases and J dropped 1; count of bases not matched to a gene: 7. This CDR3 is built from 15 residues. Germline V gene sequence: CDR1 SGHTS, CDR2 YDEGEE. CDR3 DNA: TGTGCCAGCAGCCCCCCCGGGACAGTCCAAGAGACCCAGTACTTC. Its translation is CASSPPGTVQETQYF. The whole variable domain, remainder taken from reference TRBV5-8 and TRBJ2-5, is EAGVTQSPTHLIKTRGQQATLRCSPISGHTSVYWYQQALGLGLQFLLWYDEGEERNRGNFPPRFSGRQFPNYSSELNVNALELEDSALYLCASSPPGTVQETQYFGPGTRLLVL.